The 18 T cell receptor beta chains in this list originate from one sample, sequenced in a study of blood T cells in healthy people across ages. Alongside a J-beta primer mix, a sample-barcoded 5' primer served in a second PCR lasting roughly 7 to 11 cycles. TCRdb itself ran the 5' RACE reads through MiXCR, one entry per CDR3 protein. Among roughly 680,000 distinct CDR3 sequences, over 40% were seen once, and the ten largest hold around an eighth. Sequenced material: blood. These receptors were collected from a woman of 80 years or more in good health.

The rearrangement uses TRBV20-1 and TRBJ2-1, with 8 bases identical to TRBD2. Germline lookup yields CDR1 DFQATT and CDR2 SNEGSKA (reference sequence). The CDR3 covers 14 residues. After removal of 5 bases from V and 3 bases from J, the junction contained 6 bases not matched to a gene. The CDR3 DNA is TGCAGTGCTTCCGGGACTAGTTACTACAATGAGCAGTTCTTC. It encodes CSASGTSYYNEQFF.

In DNA, the CDR3 is TGTGCCAGCAGCCCCGGGACGACTTATGAAAAACTGTTTTTT. Translated, it gives CASSPGTTYEKLFF. The genes are TRBV4-2 and TRBJ1-4, with D possibly matching TRBD1 (5 bases). Germline values: CDR1 LGHNA, CDR2 YNFKEQ. Between the trimmed V and J ends, which lost 4 bases and 6 bases, there was a span of 12 bases. The CDR3 contains 14 residues.

Points on this clonotype: A much larger clone differs by one base, so this may be a read error. The V call is TRBV7-9, the J call TRBJ2-1; 12 nucleotides line up with TRBD2. From germline, CDR1 is SEHNR and CDR2 FQNEAQ (reference sequence). The CDR3 sequence is 14 residues long. The V segment lost 3 bases and the J segment 9 bases; nucleotides outside the gene matches: 3. This CDR3 reads CASSLPLAGGEQFF. DNA of the CDR3: TGTGCCAGCAGCTTGCCACTAGCGGGAGGTGAGCAGTTCTTC. Combining the CDR3 with reference TRBV7-9 and TRBJ2-1 gives the whole variable domain DTGVSQNPRHKITKRGQNVTFRCDPISEHNRLYWYRQTLGQGPEFLTYFQNEAQLEKSRLLSDRFSAERPKGSFSTLEIQRTEQGDSAMYLCASSLPLAGGEQFFGPGTRLTVL.

This clonotype showed up just once. The chain joins TRBV29-1 to TRBJ1-1; TRBD1 is a possible D gene (6 bases). V lost 7 bases to trimming and J lost 3 bases, with 15 bases between them. Germline V gene lookup returns CDR1 SQVTM and CDR2 ANQGSEA. The CDR3 extends over 13 amino acids. This CDR3 reads CSAERGADTEAFF. CDR3 DNA sequence: TGCAGCGCCGAACGGGGGGCGGACACTGAAGCTTTCTTT. Full variable domain (outside the CDR3, taken from reference TRBV29-1 and TRBJ1-1): SAVISQKPSRDICQRGTSLTIQCQVDSQVTMMFWYRQQPGQSLTLIATANQGSEATYESGFVIDKFPISRPNLTFSTLTVSNMSPEDSSIYLCSAERGADTEAFFGQGTRLTVV.

Concerning this clonotype: A single base separates this from a much larger clone, so it may be a read error. This chain connects TRBV27 to TRBJ2-6, with 9 nucleotides matching TRBD1. V lost 5 bases to trimming and J lost 3 bases; unmatched junction nucleotides: 11. This CDR3 has 18 residues. Germline V gene sequence: CDR1 MNHEY, CDR2 SMNVEV (reference sequence). The chain's CDR3 is CASSLRDRETVGANVLTF. Written as DNA, the CDR3 is TGTGCCAGCAGTCTCCGGGACAGGGAGACTGTTGGGGCCAACGTCCTGACTTTC.

V usage is TRBV28 and J usage is TRBJ2-3; 7 nucleotides match TRBD1. The CDR3 extends over 15 amino acids. Trimming removed 3 bases from V and 2 bases from J; junction bases left unmatched: 5. Germline CDR1 is MDHEN and CDR2 is SYDVKM. The CDR3 here is CASSFGDRATDTQYF. DNA for the CDR3: TGTGCCAGCAGTTTTGGCGACAGGGCCACAGATACGCAGTATTTT.

The chain uses TRBV7-2 and TRBJ1-2, with a weak D call TRBD1 (6 bases). The germline CDR1 and CDR2 sequences are SGHTA and FQGNSA. V was cut by 1 base and J by 2 bases, with 17 bases left in between. The CDR3 sequence is 17 residues long. The CDR3 DNA sequence: TGTGCCAGCAGCTTAGAGAGGGGGGGCCAATTGAACTATGGCTACACCTTC. Protein: CASSLERGGQLNYGYTF.

This clonotype was seen a few times. J is TRBJ1-1 and V is TRBV28; D is unresolved. The CDR3 spans 14 residues. Germline CDR1 reads MDHEN; CDR2 reads SYDVKM. V lost 3 bases and J 1 base, leaving 9 bases between the germline ends. The CDR3 loop is CASSLTEKNTEAFF. CDR3 bases: TGTGCCAGCAGTTTGACGGAGAAGAACACTGAAGCTTTCTTT.

The chain couples TRBV27 to TRBJ2-1, with 11 bases that match TRBD1. The CDR3 sequence is 14 residues long. CDR1 is MNHEY and CDR2 is SMNVEV in the germline V gene (reference sequence). J gave up 6 bases and V 10 bases, and 8 bases lay outside the gene matches. The CDR3 bases are TGTGCCACCAGCCGGGACAGGGGGGTCAATGAGCAGTTCTTC. Amino acid sequence: CATSRDRGVNEQFF.

A note on this clonotype: This could be a read error, since a much larger clone is one nucleotide away. The chain joins TRBV4-1 to TRBJ2-5; maybe TRBD2 (5 bases). The V end was cut by 0 bases, the J end by 11 bases, with 19 bases between. The germline V gene encodes CDR1 MGHRA and CDR2 YSYEKL. CDR3 size: 15 residues. CDR3 bases: TGCGCCAGCAGCCAAGAGCGGGCCCGGTGGAATGAGCAGTACTTC. This encodes CASSQERARWNEQYF.

This rearrangement joins TRBV5-1 to TRBJ2-4; D may be TRBD1 or TRBD2 (5 bases each). V lost 4 bases and J 9 bases, leaving 17 bases between the germline ends. The germline V gene encodes CDR1 SGHRS and CDR2 YFSETQ. The CDR3 runs 14 residues. The chain's CDR3 is CASSVEARDGIQYF. As DNA, the CDR3 is TGCGCCAGCAGCGTGGAAGCCCGGGACGGCATTCAGTACTTC.

The chain uses TRBV20-1 and TRBJ2-3, with 11 nucleotides matching TRBD2. Trimming removed 0 bases from V and 2 bases from J; junction bases left unmatched: 10. The CDR3 runs to 18 residues. Germline lookup yields CDR1 DFQATT and CDR2 SNEGSKA (reference sequence). This CDR3 reads CSARDLLGLAASTDTQYF. CDR3 DNA: TGCAGTGCTAGAGACCTACTGGGACTAGCGGCATCCACAGATACGCAGTATTTT.

The rearrangement joins TRBV7-2 to TRBJ2-1; TRBD2 agrees at 7 bases. The J segment lost 13 bases and the V segment lost 5 bases, leaving 11 bases of the junction unmatched. The CDR3 totals 13 residues. The germline V gene has CDR1 SGHTA and CDR2 FQGNSA. In DNA, the CDR3 is TGTGCCAGCAGCCCGCCATCTAGCGGTAAACAGTTCTTC. Translated, it gives CASSPPSSGKQFF.

This clonotype was seen only once. The genes are TRBV20-1 and TRBJ2-3; D is perhaps TRBD1 or TRBD2 (5 bases each). The germline V gene has CDR1 DFQATT and CDR2 SNEGSKA (reference sequence). The CDR3 spans 16 residues. V lost 6 bases, J lost 0 bases, and 19 bases lay in between. The CDR3 protein is CSADGASLSSTDTQYF. CDR3 nucleotide sequence: TGCAGTGCGGATGGGGCTAGCTTGTCGAGCACAGATACGCAGTATTTT.

CDR3 in amino acids: CSARDRSGPASTDTQYF. In DNA, the CDR3 is TGCAGTGCTAGAGATCGGTCGGGCCCCGCTAGCACAGATACGCAGTATTTT. J is TRBJ2-3 and V is TRBV20-1; D unclear. The CDR3 covers 17 residues. Trimming pared 0 bases from V and 0 bases from J, leaving 16 bases between. The germline gives CDR1 DFQATT, CDR2 SNEGSKA (reference sequence).

This clonotype has just a few counts. The chain uses TRBV28 and TRBJ2-2; D gene uncertain. Germline V gene sequence: CDR1 MDHEN, CDR2 SYDVKM. Between the trimmed V and J ends, which lost 8 bases and 6 bases, there was a span of 13 bases. The CDR3 has 13 amino acids. The CDR3 bases are TGTGCCAGCGCCACCTTTAGTGCCGGGGAGCTGTTTTTT. Residues: CASATFSAGELFF.

The sample holds many counts of this clonotype. The genes are TRBV20-1 and TRBJ2-3; TRBD2 aligns across 9 bases. This CDR3 is 15 amino acids long. Germline assignment: CDR1 DFQATT and CDR2 SNEGSKA (reference sequence). V lost 6 bases and J lost 1; bases outside the gene matches: 8. The CDR3 region is CSADRAGGRTDTQYF. The CDR3 DNA is TGCAGTGCGGACCGAGCGGGGGGTCGCACAGATACGCAGTATTTT.

As regards this clonotype: A much larger clone differs by one base, so this may be a read error. The chain has TRBV3-1 and TRBJ2-7; D is unresolved. V was shortened by 5 bases and J by 7 bases, with 12 bases between the two germline ends. The germline CDR1 and CDR2 sequences are LGHDT and YNNKEL (reference sequence). The CDR3 runs to 12 residues. The CDR3: CASSVPNNEQYF. The CDR3 coding sequence is TGTGCCAGCAGCGTTCCCAACAATGAGCAGTACTTC.